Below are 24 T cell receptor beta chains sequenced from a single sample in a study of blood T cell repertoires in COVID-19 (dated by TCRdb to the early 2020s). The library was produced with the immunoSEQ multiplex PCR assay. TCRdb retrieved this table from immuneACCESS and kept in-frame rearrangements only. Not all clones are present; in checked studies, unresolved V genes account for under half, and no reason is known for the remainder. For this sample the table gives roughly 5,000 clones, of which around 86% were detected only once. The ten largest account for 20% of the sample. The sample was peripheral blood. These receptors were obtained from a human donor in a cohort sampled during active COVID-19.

The CDR3: CASSPGLAGAKSSYNEQFF. The DNA of the CDR3 is TGTGCCAGCTCACCGGGACTAGCGGGAGCGAAGAGCTCCTACAATGAGCAGTTCTTC. The chain uses TRBV18 and TRBJ2-1; 14 nucleotides line up with TRBD2. The J segment lost 0 bases and the V segment lost 3 bases, leaving 7 bases of the junction unmatched. Germline V lookup: CDR1 KGHSH, CDR2 LQKENI. The CDR3 extends over 19 amino acids.

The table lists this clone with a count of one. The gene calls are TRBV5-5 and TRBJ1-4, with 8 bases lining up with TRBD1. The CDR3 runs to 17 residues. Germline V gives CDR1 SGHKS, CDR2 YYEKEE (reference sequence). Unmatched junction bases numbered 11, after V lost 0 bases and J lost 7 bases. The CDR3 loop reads CASSLVPGQGLSEKLFF. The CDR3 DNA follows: TGTGCCAGCAGCTTGGTACCAGGACAGGGCTTAAGTGAAAAACTGTTTTTT.

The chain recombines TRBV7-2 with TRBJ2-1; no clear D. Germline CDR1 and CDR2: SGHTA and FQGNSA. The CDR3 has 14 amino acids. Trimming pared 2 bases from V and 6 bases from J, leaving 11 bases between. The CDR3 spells CASSLLRLANEQFF. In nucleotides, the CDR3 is TGTGCCAGCAGCTTACTACGACTGGCCAATGAGCAGTTCTTC. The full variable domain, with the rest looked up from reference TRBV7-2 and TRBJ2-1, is GAGVSQSPSNKVTEKGKDVELRCDPISGHTALYWYRQSLGQGLEFLIYFQGNSAPDKSGLPSDRFSAERTGGSVSTLTIQRTQQEDSAVYLCASSLLRLANEQFFGPGTRLTVL.

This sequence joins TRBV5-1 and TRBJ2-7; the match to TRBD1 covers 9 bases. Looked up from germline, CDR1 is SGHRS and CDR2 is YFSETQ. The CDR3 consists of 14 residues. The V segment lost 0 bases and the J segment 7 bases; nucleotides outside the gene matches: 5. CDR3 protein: CASSLDRGPREQYF. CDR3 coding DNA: TGCGCCAGCAGCTTGGACAGGGGGCCGCGTGAGCAGTACTTC.

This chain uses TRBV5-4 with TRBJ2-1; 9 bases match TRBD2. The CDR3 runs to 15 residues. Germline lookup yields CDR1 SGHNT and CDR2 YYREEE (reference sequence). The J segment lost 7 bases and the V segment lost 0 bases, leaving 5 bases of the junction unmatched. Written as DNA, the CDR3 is TGTGCCAGCAGCTTGGCGACACTAGCGGGTAATGAGCAGTTCTTC. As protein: CASSLATLAGNEQFF.

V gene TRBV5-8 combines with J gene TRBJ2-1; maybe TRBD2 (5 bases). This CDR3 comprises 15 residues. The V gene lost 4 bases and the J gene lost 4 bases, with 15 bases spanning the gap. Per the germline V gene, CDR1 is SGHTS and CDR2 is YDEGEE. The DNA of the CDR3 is TGTGCCAGCAGCCCCCGGGTTAGCGTATACAATGAGCAGTTCTTC. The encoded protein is CASSPRVSVYNEQFF.

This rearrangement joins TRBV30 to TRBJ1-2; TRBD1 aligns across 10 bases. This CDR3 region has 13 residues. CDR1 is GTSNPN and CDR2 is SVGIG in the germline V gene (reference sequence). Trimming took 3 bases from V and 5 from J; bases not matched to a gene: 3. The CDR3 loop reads CAWSGQGGYGYTF. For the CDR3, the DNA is TGTGCCTGGAGCGGACAGGGGGGATATGGCTACACCTTC.

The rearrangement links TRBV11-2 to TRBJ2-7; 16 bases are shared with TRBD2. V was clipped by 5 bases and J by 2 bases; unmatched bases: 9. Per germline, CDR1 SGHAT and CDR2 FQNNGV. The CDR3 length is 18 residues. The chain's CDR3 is CASSPPGLAGGNPYEQYF. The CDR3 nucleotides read TGTGCCAGCAGCCCTCCGGGACTAGCGGGAGGGAACCCCTACGAGCAGTACTTC. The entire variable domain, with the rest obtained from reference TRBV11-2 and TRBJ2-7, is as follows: EAGVAQSPRYKIIEKRQSVAFWCNPISGHATLYWYQQILGQGPKLLIQFQNNGVVDDSQLPKDRFSAERLKGVDSTLKIQPAKLEDSAVYLCASSPPGLAGGNPYEQYFGPGTRLTVT.

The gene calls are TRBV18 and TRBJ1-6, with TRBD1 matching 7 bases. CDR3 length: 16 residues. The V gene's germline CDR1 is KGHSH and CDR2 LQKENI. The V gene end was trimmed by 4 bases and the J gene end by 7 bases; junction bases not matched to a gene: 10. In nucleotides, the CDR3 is TGTGCCAGCTCACGGTTGGAGGGGGCGCGGAATTCACCCCTCCACTTT. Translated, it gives CASSRLEGARNSPLHF.

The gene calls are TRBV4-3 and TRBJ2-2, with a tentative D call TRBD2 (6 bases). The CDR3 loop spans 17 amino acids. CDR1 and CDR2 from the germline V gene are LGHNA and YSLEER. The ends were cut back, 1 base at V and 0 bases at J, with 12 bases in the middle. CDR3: CASSQGRDLSNTGELFF. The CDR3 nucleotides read TGCGCCAGCAGCCAAGGGAGGGACCTGTCGAACACCGGGGAGCTGTTTTTT.

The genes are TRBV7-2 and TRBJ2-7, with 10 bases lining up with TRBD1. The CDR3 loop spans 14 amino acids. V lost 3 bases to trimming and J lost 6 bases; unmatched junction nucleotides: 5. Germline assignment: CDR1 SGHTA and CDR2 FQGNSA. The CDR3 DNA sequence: TGTGCCAGCAGCTTCACCGGGACAGGGGTCGAGCAGTACTTC. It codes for CASSFTGTGVEQYF.

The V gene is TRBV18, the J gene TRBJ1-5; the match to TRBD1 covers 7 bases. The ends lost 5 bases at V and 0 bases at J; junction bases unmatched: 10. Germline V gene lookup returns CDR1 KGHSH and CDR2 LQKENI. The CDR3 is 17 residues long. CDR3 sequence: CASSKTPTGYSNQPQHF. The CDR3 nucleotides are TGTGCCAGCTCAAAGACTCCGACAGGGTATAGCAATCAGCCCCAGCATTTT.

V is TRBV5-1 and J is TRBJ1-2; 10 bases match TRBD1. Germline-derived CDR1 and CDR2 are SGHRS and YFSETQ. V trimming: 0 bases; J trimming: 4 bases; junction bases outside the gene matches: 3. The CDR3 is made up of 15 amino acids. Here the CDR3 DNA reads TGCGCCAGCAGCTTGGAGACAGGGGGCGCCTATGGCTACACCTTC. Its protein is CASSLETGGAYGYTF.

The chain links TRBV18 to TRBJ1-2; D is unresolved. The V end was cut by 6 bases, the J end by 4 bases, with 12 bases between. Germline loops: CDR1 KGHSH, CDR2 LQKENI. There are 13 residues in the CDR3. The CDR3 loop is CASSPKSTYGYTF. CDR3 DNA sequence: TGTGCCAGCTCCCCTAAGTCCACCTATGGCTACACCTTC.

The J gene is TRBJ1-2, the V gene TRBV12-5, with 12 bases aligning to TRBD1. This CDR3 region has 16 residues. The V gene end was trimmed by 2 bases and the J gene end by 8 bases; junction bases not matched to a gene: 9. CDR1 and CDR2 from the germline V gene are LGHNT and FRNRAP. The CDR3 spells CASGLNIGTGGGGYTF. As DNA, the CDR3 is TGTGCTAGTGGTTTGAATATTGGGACAGGGGGCGGAGGCTACACCTTC.

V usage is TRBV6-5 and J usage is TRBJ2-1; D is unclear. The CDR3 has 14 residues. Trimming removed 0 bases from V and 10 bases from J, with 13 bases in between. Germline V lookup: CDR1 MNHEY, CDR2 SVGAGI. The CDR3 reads CASSYSLASPEQFF. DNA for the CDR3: TGTGCCAGCAGTTACTCCCTCGCGTCCCCCGAGCAGTTCTTC.

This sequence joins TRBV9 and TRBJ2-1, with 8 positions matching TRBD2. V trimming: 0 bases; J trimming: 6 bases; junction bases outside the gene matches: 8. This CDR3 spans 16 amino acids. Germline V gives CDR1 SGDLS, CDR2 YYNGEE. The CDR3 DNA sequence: TGTGCCAGCAGCGTAGTAACAGCGGGAGTTGGCAATGAGCAGTTCTTC. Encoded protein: CASSVVTAGVGNEQFF. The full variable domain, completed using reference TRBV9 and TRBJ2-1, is DSGVTQTPKHLITATGQRVTLRCSPRSGDLSVYWYQQSLDQGLQFLIQYYNGEERAKGNILERFSAQQFPDLHSELNLSSLELGDSALYFCASSVVTAGVGNEQFFGPGTRLTVL.

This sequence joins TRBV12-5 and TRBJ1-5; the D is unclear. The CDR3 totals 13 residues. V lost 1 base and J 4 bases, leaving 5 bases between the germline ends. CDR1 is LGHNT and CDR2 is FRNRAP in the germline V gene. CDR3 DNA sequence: TGTGCTAGTGGTTTGGGGGAGAATCAGCCCCAGCATTTT. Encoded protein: CASGLGENQPQHF.

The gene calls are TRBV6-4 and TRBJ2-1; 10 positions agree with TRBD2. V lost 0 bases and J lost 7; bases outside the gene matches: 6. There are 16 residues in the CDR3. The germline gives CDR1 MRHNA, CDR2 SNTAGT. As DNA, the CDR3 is TGTGCCAGCAGTGACTCGAGCGGGAGGGTGGGTAATGAGCAGTTCTTC. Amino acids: CASSDSSGRVGNEQFF.

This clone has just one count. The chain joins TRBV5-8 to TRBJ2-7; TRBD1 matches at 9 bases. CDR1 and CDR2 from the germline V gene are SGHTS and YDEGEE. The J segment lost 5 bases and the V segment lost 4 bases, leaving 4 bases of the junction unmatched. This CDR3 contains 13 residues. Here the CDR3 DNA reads TGTGCCAGCAGCGTCACAGGGGGCCACGAGCAGTACTTC. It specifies CASSVTGGHEQYF.

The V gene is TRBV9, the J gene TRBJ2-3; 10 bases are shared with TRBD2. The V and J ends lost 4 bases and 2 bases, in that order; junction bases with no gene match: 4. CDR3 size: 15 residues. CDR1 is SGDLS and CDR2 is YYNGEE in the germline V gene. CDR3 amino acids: CASSTAGGSTDTQYF. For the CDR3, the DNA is TGTGCCAGCAGCACAGCGGGGGGGTCCACAGATACGCAGTATTTT.

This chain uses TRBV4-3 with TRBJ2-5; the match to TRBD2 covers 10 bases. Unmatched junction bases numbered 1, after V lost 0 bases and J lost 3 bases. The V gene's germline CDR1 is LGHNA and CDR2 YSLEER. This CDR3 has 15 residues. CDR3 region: CASSQDLAGEETQYF. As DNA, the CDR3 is TGCGCCAGCAGCCAAGACCTAGCGGGGGAAGAGACCCAGTACTTC.

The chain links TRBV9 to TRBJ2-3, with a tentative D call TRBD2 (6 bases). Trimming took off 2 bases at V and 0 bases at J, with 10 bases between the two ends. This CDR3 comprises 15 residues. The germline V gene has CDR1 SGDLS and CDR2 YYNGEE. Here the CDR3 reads CASSVTGGSTDTQYF. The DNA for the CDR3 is TGTGCCAGCAGCGTCACCGGGGGAAGCACAGATACGCAGTATTTT.

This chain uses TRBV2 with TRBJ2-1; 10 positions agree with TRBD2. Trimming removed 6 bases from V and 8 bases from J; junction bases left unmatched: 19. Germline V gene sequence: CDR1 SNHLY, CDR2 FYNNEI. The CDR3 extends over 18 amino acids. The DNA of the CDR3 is TGTGCCAGCAGCCTGCCTCCAGACCTAGCGGGAGTCGTATATGAGCAGTTCTTC. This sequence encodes CASSLPPDLAGVVYEQFF.